This paragraph covers one TCR beta chain sequence. This CDR3 has 16 amino acids. CDR1 and CDR2 (germline): MDHEN, SYDVKM. Trimming cost V 0 bases and J 1 base; bases outside gene matches: 1. This table comes from immunoSEQ multiplex PCR, and its TCRdb copy is limited to in-frame clones, with some not included. This table holds around 100,000 clones, roughly four fifths found once. This sample stems from a study of T cell responses to AZD1222 COVID-19 vaccine. This chain links TRBV28 with TRBJ2-2; 8 bases line up with TRBD2. The sample consisted of peripheral blood, taken on day 0 of AZD1222 vaccination. This receptor was obtained from an adult in good health. CDR3 DNA sequence: TGTGCCAGCAGTTTATGGGCGGGAGGGAACACCGGGGAGCTGTTTTTT. Translating gives CASSLWAGGNTGELFF.